This record concerns one T cell receptor (beta chain) sequence. An end of the junction does not agree with germline; a read error may underlie this. Primers included in the PCR were 60 Vbeta and 13 Jbeta primers. Only in-frame clones appear in the TCRdb table, and some are missing; sequencing was by immunoSEQ multiplex PCR. The table records about 37,000 clones, 75% to 85% of them present only once. This record belongs to a study of cytomegalovirus exposure and HLA in healthy donors. The sequencing sample was made of PBMCs. This TCR was recovered from a woman between 35 and 50 years old in good health and CMV-seronegative.

CDR3 DNA: TGTGCTAGCAGCCCTACCGTCGGTGAGACCCAGTACTTC. Translating it yields CASSPTVGETQYF. The gene calls are TRBV7-7 and TRBJ2-5, with D hard to call. This CDR3 region has 13 residues. Looked up from germline, CDR1 is SSHAT and CDR2 is FNYEAQ (reference sequence).